This T cell receptor beta chain is drawn from a study of blood T cell repertoires in COVID-19. Across the study: COVID-19 samples, acute and convalescent, were from the United States, Italy and Spain. Nucleic acid was either cDNA or gDNA, and it came from T cells, B-cell-depleted T cells, or PBMCs.

The protocol was immunoSEQ multiplex PCR, while the TCRdb copy is restricted to in-frame clones and leaves out a portion. The sample lists 50,000 to 60,000 clones; roughly 90% were seen once. The V segment lost 2 bases and the J segment 5 bases; nucleotides outside the gene matches: 11. Germline CDR1 and CDR2: LGHNA and YNFKEQ. The CDR3 consists of 17 residues. The chain recombines TRBV4-2 with TRBJ2-5, with 10 bases aligning to TRBD2. Material for sequencing was peripheral blood. The TCR sequence derives from a woman of 80 years or more with acute or convalescent COVID-19. CDR3 sequence (DNA): TGTGCCAGCAGCCAAACCGGGACTAGCGCCAGCTGGGAGACCCAGTACTTC. Protein sequence: CASSQTGTSASWETQYF.